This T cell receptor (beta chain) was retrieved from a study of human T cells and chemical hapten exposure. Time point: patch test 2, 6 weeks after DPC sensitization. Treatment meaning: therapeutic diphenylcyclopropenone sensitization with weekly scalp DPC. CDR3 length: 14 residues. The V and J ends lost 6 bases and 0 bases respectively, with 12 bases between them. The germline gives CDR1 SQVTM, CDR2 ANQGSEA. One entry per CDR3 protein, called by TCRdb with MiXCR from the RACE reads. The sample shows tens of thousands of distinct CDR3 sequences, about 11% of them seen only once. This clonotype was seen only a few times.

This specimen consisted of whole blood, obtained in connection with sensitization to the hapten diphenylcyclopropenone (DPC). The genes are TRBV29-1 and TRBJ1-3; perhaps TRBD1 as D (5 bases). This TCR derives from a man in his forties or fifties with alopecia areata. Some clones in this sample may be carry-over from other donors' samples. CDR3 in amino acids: CSVPQGYSGNTIYF. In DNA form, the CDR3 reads TGCAGCGTGCCGCAGGGCTACTCTGGAAACACCATATATTTT.